This T cell receptor (beta chain) is from a study of cytomegalovirus exposure and HLA in healthy donors. Study findings and constraints: An analysis that came later showed most CMV-associated TCR beta chains appearing HLA-restricted.

The CDR3 has 16 amino acids. The V and J ends lost 9 bases and 3 bases respectively, with 24 bases between them. Germline loops: CDR1 MGHDK, CDR2 SYGVNS. Concerning this clone itself: Its antigen remains unidentified.

Primers included in the PCR were 60 Vbeta and 13 Jbeta primers. Clones were sequenced by immunoSEQ multiplex PCR, and TCRdb holds only the in-frame ones, with some missing. The table lists under 200,000 clones, roughly 77% of them singletons. The clonotype originates from a male donor in good health and CMV-seronegative. Sample: PBMCs. The chain recombines TRBV25-1 with TRBJ2-7, with TRBD1 as a possible D gene (6 bases). The CDR3 protein is CASKSYAGDQFYEQYF. The CDR3, as DNA: TGTGCCAGTAAGAGTTACGCAGGGGATCAGTTCTACGAGCAGTACTTC.